The 23 T cell receptor beta chains in this list originate from one sample, sequenced in a study of shared clonotypes between healthy human individuals. Sequencing was performed with immunoSEQ multiplex PCR; in TCRdb, only in-frame clones are kept and a portion is missing. The sample includes approximately 1.1 million clones, around 78% of them seen just once. The sequenced material came from memory CD4+ T cells from PBMCs. The subset is: CD45RA-negative fraction. Receptor source: a man between 18 and 35 years old in good health. Some clones in this sample may be carry-over from other donors' samples.

This clone has only one observation. J is TRBJ2-2 and V is TRBV5-1; D not resolved. Germline V lookup: CDR1 SGHRS, CDR2 YFSETQ. V gave up 0 bases and J gave up 5 bases, with 14 bases separating them. The length of the CDR3 is 16 residues. CDR3: CASSLAGPADTGELFF. As DNA, the CDR3 is TGCGCCAGCAGCTTGGCTGGTCCGGCGGATACCGGGGAGCTGTTTTTT.

The CDR3 coding sequence is TGCGCCAGCAGCCAGGTTGGACTAGTGCAGTTCTTC. Encoded protein: CASSQVGLVQFF. This chain links TRBV4-1 with TRBJ2-1; 7 nucleotides line up with TRBD2. With 3 bases clipped from V and 12 bases from J, the junction kept 5 bases outside the gene matches. Germline CDR1 reads MGHRA; CDR2 reads YSYEKL. This CDR3 is 12 amino acids long.

This clone was recorded once. This chain connects TRBV12-5 to TRBJ2-3; D possibly corresponds to TRBD2 (6 bases). The germline V gene encodes CDR1 LGHNT and CDR2 FRNRAP. This CDR3 region has 15 residues. The ends were cut back, 6 bases at V and 2 bases at J, with 15 bases in the middle. CDR3 protein: CASGPGGTPTDTQYF. The CDR3 region has the DNA TGTGCTAGTGGCCCCGGGGGTACTCCCACAGATACGCAGTATTTT. Full variable domain (outside the CDR3, taken from reference TRBV12-5 and TRBJ2-3): DARVTQTPRHKVTEMGQEVTMRCQPILGHNTVFWYRQTMMQGLELLAYFRNRAPLDDSGMPKDRFSAEMPDATLATLKIQPSEPRDSAVYFCASGPGGTPTDTQYFGPGTRLTVL.

This clone was counted a few times. The chain is built from TRBV5-1 and TRBJ1-2; 9 nucleotides agree with TRBD1. There are 14 residues in the CDR3. The V segment lost 3 bases and the J segment 6 bases; nucleotides outside the gene matches: 6. Germline values: CDR1 SGHRS, CDR2 YFSETQ. The CDR3 protein is CASSSGQGMDGYTF. CDR3 bases: TGCGCCAGCAGCTCTGGACAGGGGATGGATGGCTACACCTTC.

This clone showed up just once. The chain has TRBV6-1 and TRBJ2-3; D might be TRBD1 or TRBD2, each matching 5 bases. The CDR3 length is 15 residues. Trimming stripped 10 bases from V and 1 base from J, with 18 bases between. Germline V gene data show CDR1 as MNHNS and CDR2 as SASEGT. The CDR3 region is CANSRVVGGTDTQYF. The DNA of the CDR3 is TGTGCCAATAGCCGGGTAGTGGGGGGCACAGATACGCAGTATTTT.

J is TRBJ2-1 and V is TRBV7-2; 11 bases match TRBD2. J lost 9 bases, V lost 5 bases, and 12 bases had no gene match. The CDR3 is made up of 16 amino acids. Germline values: CDR1 SGHTA, CDR2 FQGNSA. CDR3: CASSQQGGLAGGEQFF. CDR3 nucleotide sequence: TGTGCCAGCAGCCAACAGGGGGGGCTAGCGGGAGGTGAGCAGTTCTTC.

DNA for the CDR3: TGTGCCAGCAGCTTACAAGCCTCCTACGAGCAGTACTTC. It yields the protein CASSLQASYEQYF. This rearrangement joins TRBV7-2 to TRBJ2-7; no clear D gene. The germline V gene encodes CDR1 SGHTA and CDR2 FQGNSA. This CDR3 has 13 amino acids. V was trimmed by 2 bases and J by 0 bases, leaving 5 bases between them.

V is TRBV7-2 and J is TRBJ1-5; D is unclear. The CDR3 consists of 16 residues. Germline CDR1 and CDR2: SGHTA and FQGNSA. The V end was cut by 2 bases, the J end by 3 bases, with 14 bases between. The CDR3 is CASSLSVRVLNQPQHF. In DNA form, the CDR3 reads TGTGCCAGCAGCTTAAGTGTCCGGGTACTCAATCAGCCCCAGCATTTT.

The J gene is TRBJ1-3, the V gene TRBV9; D is unresolved. This CDR3 spans 13 amino acids. Trimming left V 3 bases short and J 8 bases short, with 12 bases between. Germline assignment: CDR1 SGDLS and CDR2 YYNGEE. Written as DNA, the CDR3 is TGTGCCAGCAGCGCGACACGTGGGGACACCATATATTTT. It specifies CASSATRGDTIYF.

CDR3 sequence (DNA): TGTGCCAGCAGCAACCAGGGGATCTCCTACGAGCAGTACTTC. This encodes CASSNQGISYEQYF. V is TRBV7-8 and J is TRBJ2-7; the D gene is possibly TRBD1 (6 bases). CDR3 size: 14 residues. V lost 5 bases and J 0 bases, leaving 11 bases between the germline ends. Germline V gene data show CDR1 as SGHVS and CDR2 as FQNEAQ.

The gene calls are TRBV27 and TRBJ2-7, with TRBD2 matching 8 bases. The CDR3 length is 15 residues. J lost 3 bases, V lost 0 bases, and 4 bases had no gene match. CDR1 is MNHEY, CDR2 SMNVEV, per germline (reference sequence). CDR3 residues: CASSLSAGGHYEQYF. The DNA of the CDR3 is TGTGCCAGCAGTTTATCGGCGGGAGGCCACTACGAGCAGTACTTC.

The chain joins TRBV6-5 to TRBJ2-1; D remains unclear. CDR1 is MNHEY and CDR2 is SVGAGI in the germline V gene. This CDR3 contains 15 residues. The ends were cut back, 6 bases at V and 0 bases at J, with 12 bases in the middle. CDR3 in amino acids: CASSLTPTSYNEQFF. The CDR3 coding sequence is TGTGCCAGCAGCCTTACACCTACCTCCTACAATGAGCAGTTCTTC.

The chain has TRBV7-3 and TRBJ1-1, with D possibly being TRBD1 (5 bases). CDR3 length: 15 amino acids. V was cut by 2 bases and J by 1 base, with 11 bases left in between. Germline CDR1 and CDR2: SGHTA and FQGTGA. CDR3 residues: CASSLSSGRNTEAFF. As DNA, the CDR3 is TGTGCCAGCAGCTTATCGTCGGGGCGGAACACTGAAGCTTTCTTT.

The chain has TRBV28 and TRBJ1-4; 7 nucleotides line up with TRBD1. Germline V gene sequence: CDR1 MDHEN, CDR2 SYDVKM. This CDR3 region has 16 residues. With 0 bases clipped from V and 7 bases from J, the junction kept 8 bases outside the gene matches. The CDR3 nucleotides are TGTGCCAGCAGTTTATGGGGTGACAGGGAGAGTGAAAAACTGTTTTTT. It encodes CASSLWGDRESEKLFF.

V is TRBV7-2 and J is TRBJ2-6; 8 nucleotides agree with TRBD1. This CDR3 comprises 18 residues. V shed 2 bases, J shed 2 bases, and the junction held 8 bases outside the gene matches. Germline V lookup: CDR1 SGHTA, CDR2 FQGNSA. The CDR3 DNA follows: TGTGCCAGCAGCTTAACGAGGACAGGGTGGACTGGGGCCAACGTCCTGACTTTC. This encodes CASSLTRTGWTGANVLTF.

The chain employs TRBV28 and TRBJ2-2, with 9 bases aligning to TRBD1. Germline CDR1 reads MDHEN; CDR2 reads SYDVKM. This CDR3 is 16 amino acids long. V lost 1 base to trimming and J lost 7 bases; unmatched junction nucleotides: 7. In nucleotides, the CDR3 is TGTGCCAGCAGTTTATTGCGGGGACAGGGAGGCGGGGAGCTGTTTTTT. This codes for CASSLLRGQGGGELFF.

This clone came up a few times. This chain links TRBV25-1 with TRBJ2-1, with 9 positions matching TRBD1. The CDR3 sequence is 16 residues long. The trim removed 3 bases at V and 7 bases at J, leaving 10 bases unmatched. CDR1 and CDR2 from the germline V gene are MGHDK and SYGVNS. This chain's CDR3 is CASSDGLGTGSNEQFF. CDR3 coding DNA: TGTGCCAGCAGTGATGGTTTGGGGACAGGGTCAAATGAGCAGTTCTTC.

This chain links TRBV6-6 with TRBJ1-1; 7 positions agree with TRBD1. This CDR3 comprises 15 residues. Trimming took 5 bases from V and 7 from J; bases not matched to a gene: 13. The germline CDR1 and CDR2 sequences are MNHNY and SVGAGI (reference sequence). The DNA for the CDR3 is TGTGCCAGCAGTGCCACATCGACAGGGACGGGTGAAGCTTTCTTT. This gives the protein CASSATSTGTGEAFF.

J is TRBJ2-7 and V is TRBV7-8; TRBD2 is a possible D gene (7 bases). Germline lookup yields CDR1 SGHVS and CDR2 FQNEAQ. V was clipped by 1 base and J by 0 bases, with 13 bases between them. There are 16 residues in the CDR3. CDR3: CASSLGEGGSSYEQYF. The CDR3 DNA is TGTGCCAGCAGCTTAGGAGAGGGGGGGAGCTCCTACGAGCAGTACTTC.

This clone was seen many times. The chain couples TRBV6-1 to TRBJ2-7; no definite D call. The germline V and J ends were trimmed by 3 bases and 0 bases, with 9 bases remaining between them. The CDR3 spans 14 residues. Germline assignment: CDR1 MNHNS and CDR2 SASEGT. This CDR3 is CASSDVKGSYEQYF. DNA of the CDR3: TGTGCCAGCAGTGACGTGAAAGGCTCCTACGAGCAGTACTTC.

In regard to this clone: Other nucleotide sequences in the sample specify the same CDR3. V usage is TRBV5-1 and J usage is TRBJ1-4; the D is unclear. Trimming stripped 0 bases from V and 6 bases from J, with 6 bases between. Germline values: CDR1 SGHRS, CDR2 YFSETQ. The CDR3 runs 13 residues. The CDR3 loop is CASSLDSYEKLFF. DNA of the CDR3: TGCGCCAGCAGCTTGGACTCTTATGAAAAACTGTTTTTT.

This clone was seen a handful of times. The chain carries TRBV7-3 and TRBJ2-1; D possibly matches TRBD1 or TRBD2 (5 bases each). CDR3 length: 16 amino acids. The germline V gene has CDR1 SGHTA and CDR2 FQGTGA. V was shortened by 1 base and J by 0 bases, with 10 bases between the two germline ends. The CDR3 nucleotides are TGTGCCAGCAGCTTAAGAGGGACGGGCTCCTACAATGAGCAGTTCTTC. Its protein product is CASSLRGTGSYNEQFF. The entire variable domain, with the rest obtained from reference TRBV7-3 and TRBJ2-1, is as follows: GAGVSQTPSNKVTEKGKYVELRCDPISGHTALYWYRQSLGQGPEFLIYFQGTGAADDSGLPNDRFFAVRPEGSVSTLKIQRTERGDSAVYLCASSLRGTGSYNEQFFGPGTRLTVL.

This chain connects TRBV20-1 to TRBJ1-2; no clear D. This CDR3 contains 11 residues. Deletions cut 2 bases from V and 4 bases from J, with 5 bases between. Germline values: CDR1 DFQATT, CDR2 SNEGSKA (reference sequence). This CDR3 reads CSARQIYGYTF. The CDR3 nucleotides are TGCAGTGCTAGACAGATCTATGGCTACACCTTC.